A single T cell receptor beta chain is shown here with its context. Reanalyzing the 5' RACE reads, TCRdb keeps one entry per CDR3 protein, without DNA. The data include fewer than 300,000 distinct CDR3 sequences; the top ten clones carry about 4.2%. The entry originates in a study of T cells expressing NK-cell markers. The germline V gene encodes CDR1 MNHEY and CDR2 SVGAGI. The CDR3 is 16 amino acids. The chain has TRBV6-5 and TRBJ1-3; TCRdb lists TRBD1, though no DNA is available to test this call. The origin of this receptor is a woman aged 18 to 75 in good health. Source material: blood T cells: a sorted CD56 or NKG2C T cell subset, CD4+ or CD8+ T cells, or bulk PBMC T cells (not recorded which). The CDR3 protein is CASSYLAPSSGNTIYF.